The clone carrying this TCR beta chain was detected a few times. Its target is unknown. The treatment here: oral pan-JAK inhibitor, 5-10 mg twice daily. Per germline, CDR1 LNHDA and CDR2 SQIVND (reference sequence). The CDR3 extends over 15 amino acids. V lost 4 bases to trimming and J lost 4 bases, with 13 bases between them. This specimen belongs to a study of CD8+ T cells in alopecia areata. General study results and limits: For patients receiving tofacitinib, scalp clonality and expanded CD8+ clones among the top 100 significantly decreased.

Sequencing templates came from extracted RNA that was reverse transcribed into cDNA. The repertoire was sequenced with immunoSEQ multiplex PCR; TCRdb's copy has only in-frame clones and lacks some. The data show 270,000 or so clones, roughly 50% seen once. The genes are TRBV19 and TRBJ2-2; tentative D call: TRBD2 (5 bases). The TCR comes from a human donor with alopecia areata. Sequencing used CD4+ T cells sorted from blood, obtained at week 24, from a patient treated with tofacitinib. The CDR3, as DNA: TGTGCCAGTAGTAGCTACGCCCGGGGCACCGGGGAGCTGTTTTTT. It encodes CASSSYARGTGELFF.